The 23 T cell receptor beta chains in this list originate from one sample, sequenced in a study of blood T cell repertoires in COVID-19. Here immunoSEQ multiplex PCR was the method, and the copy in TCRdb shows in-frame clones only, minus some. The sample records a few hundred thousand clones, approximately 84% being singletons. The sample consisted of PBMCs or T cells enriched from blood (not recorded which). These receptors were taken from a woman aged 50 to 65 who had been exposed to COVID-19.

This clone was counted between two and nine times. The chain has TRBV7-2 and TRBJ2-7, with 7 bases identical to TRBD2. The CDR3 loop spans 15 amino acids. V was clipped by 4 bases and J by 0 bases; unmatched bases: 6. CDR1 and CDR2 (germline): SGHTA, FQGNSA. In DNA, the CDR3 is TGTGCCAGCAGCTCAAAAGCGGGAAGCTCCTACGAGCAGTACTTC. Protein sequence: CASSSKAGSSYEQYF.

This rearrangement joins TRBV2 to TRBJ2-7; TRBD1 agrees at 9 bases. Germline trimming cut 6 bases from V and 3 bases from J; bases unmatched to any gene: 6. The CDR3 spans 14 residues. Germline V gene data show CDR1 as SNHLY and CDR2 as FYNNEI. This CDR3 is CASRSGQGDYEQYF. As DNA, the CDR3 is TGTGCCAGCAGGTCGGGACAGGGAGACTACGAGCAGTACTTC.

The rearrangement joins TRBV15 to TRBJ2-3; D is uncertain. The V gene's germline CDR1 is LNHNV and CDR2 YYDKDF (reference sequence). V lost 1 base and J lost 3, with 5 bases in between. The CDR3 is made up of 13 amino acids. CDR3 nucleotide sequence: TGTGCCACCAGCAGAGTCCCGACAGATACGCAGTATTTT. Protein: CATSRVPTDTQYF.

This rearrangement joins TRBV2 to TRBJ1-6, with D possibly being TRBD1 (6 bases). V dropped 3 bases and J dropped 8 bases, with 14 bases sitting between them. CDR1 and CDR2 (germline): SNHLY, FYNNEI. The CDR3 totals 15 residues. The CDR3 nucleotides are TGTGCCAGCAGTGAGAACAGGGTCGGGCATTCACCCCTCCACTTT. It encodes CASSENRVGHSPLHF.

The chain joins TRBV11-1 to TRBJ1-1, with D perhaps matching TRBD1 (5 bases). This CDR3 is 15 amino acids long. Germline values: CDR1 SGHAT, CDR2 FQDESV (reference sequence). Trimming cost V 2 bases and J 1 base, with 11 bases left between them. CDR3 nucleotides: TGTGCCAGCAGCTTATTCCCCGGACAGAACACTGAAGCTTTCTTT. Protein product: CASSLFPGQNTEAFF. Complete variable domain (other parts from reference TRBV11-1 and TRBJ1-1): EAEVAQSPRYKITEKSQAVAFWCDPISGHATLYWYRQILGQGPELLVQFQDESVVDDSQLPKDRFSAERLKGVDSTLKIQPAELGDSAMYLCASSLFPGQNTEAFFGQGTRLTVV.

This chain uses TRBV7-3 with TRBJ2-3; weak D call: TRBD2 (7 bases). Germline V gene data show CDR1 as SGHTA and CDR2 as FQGTGA. This CDR3 comprises 15 residues. Between the trimmed V and J ends, which lost 3 bases and 0 bases, there was a span of 10 bases. Written as DNA, the CDR3 is TGTGCCAGCAGCTTTCGGGGGGCTAGCACAGATACGCAGTATTTT. It encodes CASSFRGASTDTQYF.

This clone has just a few counts. This chain links TRBV7-8 with TRBJ2-1, with TRBD2 matching over 14 bases. V lost 5 bases, J lost 3 bases, and 3 bases stayed unmatched. The CDR3 is made up of 16 amino acids. Germline V gives CDR1 SGHVS, CDR2 FQNEAQ. CDR3 sequence: CASSGLAGGFYNEQFF. CDR3 nucleotides: TGTGCCAGCAGCGGACTAGCGGGGGGTTTCTACAATGAGCAGTTCTTC.

CDR3 region: CASSIGSGNYGYTF. CDR3 DNA: TGTGCCAGTAGTATAGGATCCGGGAATTATGGCTACACCTTC. V and J are TRBV19 and TRBJ1-2; D remains unclear. Trimming removed 1 base from V and 5 bases from J, with 11 bases in between. The CDR3 loop spans 14 amino acids. Per the germline V gene, CDR1 is LNHDA and CDR2 is SQIVND (reference sequence).

The chain is built from TRBV15 and TRBJ1-2; TRBD1 matches 7 bases. After removal of 0 bases from V and 0 bases from J, the junction contained 4 bases not matched to a gene. The CDR3 loop spans 16 amino acids. The V gene's germline CDR1 is LNHNV and CDR2 YYDKDF (reference sequence). CDR3 in amino acids: CATSRETGQANYGYTF. For the CDR3, the DNA is TGTGCCACCAGCAGAGAGACCGGACAGGCTAACTATGGCTACACCTTC.

This clone was detected a few times. The chain combines TRBV30 with TRBJ1-6; D ambiguous. Germline loops: CDR1 GTSNPN, CDR2 SVGIG (reference sequence). The CDR3 is 13 amino acids. Trimming took off 7 bases at V and 6 bases at J, with 13 bases between the two ends. The CDR3 nucleotides read TGTGCCTTTACGACGGGTCTTAATTCACCCCTCCACTTT. Its translation: CAFTTGLNSPLHF.

The V gene is TRBV6-2 or TRBV6-3, the J gene TRBJ1-1, with D maybe TRBD1 (5 bases). Trimming removed 2 bases from V and 6 bases from J, with 13 bases in between. There are 14 residues in the CDR3. In germline, CDR1 is MNHEY, CDR2 SVGEGT. The CDR3 DNA reads as TGTGCCAGCAGTTACGGGGCAAGCTTCGCTGAAGCTTTCTTT. This codes for CASSYGASFAEAFF.

The chain couples TRBV7-2 to TRBJ2-6, with D unresolved. This CDR3 has 18 residues. Germline V gene data show CDR1 as SGHTA and CDR2 as FQGNSA. Between the trimmed V and J ends, which lost 4 bases and 0 bases, there was a span of 16 bases. CDR3 sequence reads: CASSSLSSSYSGANVLTF. CDR3 coding DNA: TGTGCCAGCAGCTCCCTCTCGTCCTCCTACTCTGGGGCCAACGTCCTGACTTTC.

This clone was seen a few times. The chain couples TRBV30 to TRBJ1-1, with 7 bases that match TRBD1. The CDR3 runs 11 residues. The ends lost 3 bases at V and 11 bases at J; junction bases unmatched: 6. CDR1 is GTSNPN and CDR2 is SVGIG in the germline V gene (reference sequence). CDR3 in DNA: TGTGCCTGGAGCCCAGGGGGTTCGGCTTTCTTT. It is translated as CAWSPGGSAFF.

The rearrangement joins TRBV5-5 to TRBJ2-2; TRBD1 is a possible D gene (5 bases). The germline CDR1 and CDR2 sequences are SGHKS and YYEKEE (reference sequence). The V end was cut by 3 bases, the J end by 3 bases, with 15 bases between. This CDR3 comprises 16 residues. For the CDR3, the DNA is TGTGCCAGCAGCTGGCGGTTGGGGCCGGACACCGGGGAGCTGTTTTTT. Protein: CASSWRLGPDTGELFF.

The gene calls are TRBV9 and TRBJ2-3; 10 bases are shared with TRBD2. Germline values: CDR1 SGDLS, CDR2 YYNGEE. With V trimmed by 0 bases and J by 5 bases, 6 bases remained unmatched. The CDR3 is made up of 16 amino acids. The CDR3 is CASSVGSGGAVDTQYF. CDR3 bases: TGTGCCAGCAGCGTAGGGAGCGGGGGGGCGGTAGATACGCAGTATTTT. The entire variable domain, with the rest obtained from reference TRBV9 and TRBJ2-3, is as follows: DSGVTQTPKHLITATGQRVTLRCSPRSGDLSVYWYQQSLDQGLQFLIQYYNGEERAKGNILERFSAQQFPDLHSELNLSSLELGDSALYFCASSVGSGGAVDTQYFGPGTRLTVL.

This clone was seen many times. The gene calls are TRBV2 and TRBJ2-3; maybe TRBD2 (6 bases). The germline gives CDR1 SNHLY, CDR2 FYNNEI. The V end was cut by 7 bases, the J end by 1 base, with 9 bases between. This CDR3 comprises 13 residues. The CDR3 sequence: CASKVAGTDTQYF. The CDR3 coding sequence is TGTGCCAGCAAGGTAGCGGGCACAGATACGCAGTATTTT.

This clone has only one observation. The chain is built from TRBV11-3 and TRBJ2-3; 7 bases are a match to TRBD2. The CDR3 extends over 13 amino acids. The V and J ends lost 5 bases and 6 bases, in that order; junction bases with no gene match: 5. From germline, CDR1 is SGHNT and CDR2 YENEEA. The CDR3 DNA is TGTGCCAGCAGCCCCGGACTAGTCGATACGCAGTATTTT. Its translation: CASSPGLVDTQYF.

CDR3 amino acids: CASTPGPPYGYTF. DNA of the CDR3: TGTGCCAGCACTCCGGGTCCCCCCTATGGCTACACCTTC. The chain joins TRBV6-5 to TRBJ1-2; D is unclear. The germline V gene encodes CDR1 MNHEY and CDR2 SVGAGI. V was clipped by 7 bases and J by 4 bases, with 13 bases between them. This CDR3 contains 13 residues.

The genes are TRBV4-3 and TRBJ1-2; TRBD1 agrees at 9 bases. Germline CDR1 LGHNA, CDR2 YSLEER. The V segment lost 5 bases and the J segment 8 bases; nucleotides outside the gene matches: 6. CDR3 length equals 13 residues. The CDR3 region is CASSGTGRSGYTF. The CDR3 DNA follows: TGCGCCAGCAGCGGGACAGGGCGGAGCGGCTACACCTTC.

The CDR3 spells CASSLDTGNTIYF. CDR3 DNA sequence: TGTGCCAGCAGCTTAGACACTGGAAACACCATATATTTT. The rearrangement links TRBV7-9 to TRBJ1-3; D ambiguous. CDR1 and CDR2 (germline): SEHNR, FQNEAQ (reference sequence). The CDR3 is made up of 13 amino acids. The V end lost 1 base, the J end lost 2 bases, and 3 bases lay between the germline ends.

The rearrangement joins TRBV7-9 to TRBJ1-1, with D unclear. The V end lost 5 bases, the J end lost 5 bases, and 12 bases lay between the germline ends. Germline CDR1 reads SEHNR; CDR2 reads FQNEAQ (reference sequence). The CDR3 totals 13 residues. The CDR3 region is CASSLETGTEAFF. The CDR3 nucleotides read TGTGCCAGCAGCCTTGAGACCGGGACTGAAGCTTTCTTT.

The rearrangement uses TRBV6-2 or TRBV6-3 and TRBJ2-2, with D possibly being TRBD2 (5 bases). Trimming stripped 4 bases from V and 5 bases from J, with 5 bases between. CDR3 size: 12 residues. CDR1 is MNHEY and CDR2 is SVGEGT in the germline V gene. CDR3 DNA sequence: TGTGCCAGCAGTTCGGGGACCGGGGAGCTGTTTTTT. Translated, it gives CASSSGTGELFF.

This clone was detected a few times. The chain uses TRBV4-1 and TRBJ1-1; TRBD1 might be the D (5 bases). V was cut by 1 base and J by 6 bases, with 9 bases left in between. Per the germline V gene, CDR1 is MGHRA and CDR2 is YSYEKL. The CDR3 spans 13 residues. This CDR3 reads CASSQVGLAEAFF. The CDR3 DNA is TGCGCCAGCAGCCAAGTGGGGCTCGCTGAAGCTTTCTTT.